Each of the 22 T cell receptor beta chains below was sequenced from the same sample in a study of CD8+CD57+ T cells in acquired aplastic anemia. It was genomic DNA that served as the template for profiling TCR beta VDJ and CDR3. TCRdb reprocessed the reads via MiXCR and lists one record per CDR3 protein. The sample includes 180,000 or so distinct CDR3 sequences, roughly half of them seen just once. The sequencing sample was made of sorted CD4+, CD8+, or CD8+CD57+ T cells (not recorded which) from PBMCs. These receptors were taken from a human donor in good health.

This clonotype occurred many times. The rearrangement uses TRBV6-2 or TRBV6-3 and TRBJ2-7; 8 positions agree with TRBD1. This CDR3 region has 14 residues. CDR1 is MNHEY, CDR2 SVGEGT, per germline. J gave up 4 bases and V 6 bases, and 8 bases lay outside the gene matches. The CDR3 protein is CASRDRTGLYEQYF. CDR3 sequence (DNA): TGTGCCAGCAGAGATCGGACAGGGCTTTACGAGCAGTACTTC.

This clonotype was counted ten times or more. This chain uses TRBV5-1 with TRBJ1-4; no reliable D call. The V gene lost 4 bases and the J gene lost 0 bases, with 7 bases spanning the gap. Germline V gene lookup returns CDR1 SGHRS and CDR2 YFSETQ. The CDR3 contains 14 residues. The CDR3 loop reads CASSPTPTNEKLFF. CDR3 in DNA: TGCGCCAGCAGCCCGACACCAACTAATGAAAAACTGTTTTTT.

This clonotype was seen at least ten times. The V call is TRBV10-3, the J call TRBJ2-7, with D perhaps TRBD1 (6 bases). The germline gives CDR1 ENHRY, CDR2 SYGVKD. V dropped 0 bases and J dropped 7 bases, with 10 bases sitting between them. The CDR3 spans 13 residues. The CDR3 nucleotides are TGTGCCATCAGTGAGTCGGTAGGGGGAGAGCAGTACTTC. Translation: CAISESVGGEQYF.

The CDR3 here is CASRGAYNSPLHF. For the CDR3, the DNA is TGTGCCAGCAGGGGAGCGTATAATTCACCCCTCCACTTT. The V call is TRBV2, the J call TRBJ1-6; D gene unclear. This CDR3 spans 13 amino acids. CDR1 and CDR2 from the germline V gene are SNHLY and FYNNEI. The ends were cut back, 6 bases at V and 4 bases at J, with 7 bases in the middle. The variable domain in full, completed from reference TRBV2 and TRBJ1-6, reads EPEVTQTPSHQVTQMGQEVILRCVPISNHLYFYWYRQILGQKVEFLVSFYNNEISEKSEIFDDQFSVERPDGSNFTLKIRSTKLEDSAMYFCASRGAYNSPLHFGNGTRLTVT.

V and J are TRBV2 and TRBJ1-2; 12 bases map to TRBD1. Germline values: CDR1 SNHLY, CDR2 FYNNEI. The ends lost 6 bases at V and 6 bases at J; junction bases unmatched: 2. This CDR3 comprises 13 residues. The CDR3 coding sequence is TGTGCCAGCAGGGGGACAGGGGGCGATGGCTACACCTTC. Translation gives CASRGTGGDGYTF.

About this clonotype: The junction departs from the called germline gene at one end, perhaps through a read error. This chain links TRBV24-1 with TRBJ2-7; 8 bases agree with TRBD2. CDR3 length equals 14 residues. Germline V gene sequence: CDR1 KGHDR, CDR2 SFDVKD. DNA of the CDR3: TGTGCCAGCAGTTACGACCTGACTAGCGCCGAGCAGTACTTC. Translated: CASSYDLTSAEQYF.

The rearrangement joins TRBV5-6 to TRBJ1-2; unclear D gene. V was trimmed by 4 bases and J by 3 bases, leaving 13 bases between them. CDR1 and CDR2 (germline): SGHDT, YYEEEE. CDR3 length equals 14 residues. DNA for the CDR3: TGTGCCAGCAGCCTTGATTCGGGGTACTATGGCTACACCTTC. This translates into CASSLDSGYYGYTF.

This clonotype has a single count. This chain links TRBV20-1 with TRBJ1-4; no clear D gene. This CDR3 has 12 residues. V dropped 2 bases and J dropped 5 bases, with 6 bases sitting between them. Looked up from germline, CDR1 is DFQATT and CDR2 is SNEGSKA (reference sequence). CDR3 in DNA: TGCAGTGCTAGAACGGGGAATGAAAAACTGTTTTTT. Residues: CSARTGNEKLFF.

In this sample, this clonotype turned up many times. CDR3 bases: TGTGCCAGCAGCGTTTTGACTAGCACAGATACGCAGTATTTT. It yields the protein CASSVLTSTDTQYF. V is TRBV9 and J is TRBJ2-3; D is unresolved. The CDR3 totals 14 residues. CDR1 SGDLS and CDR2 YYNGEE come from the germline V gene. V gave up 2 bases and J gave up 0 bases, with 7 bases separating them.

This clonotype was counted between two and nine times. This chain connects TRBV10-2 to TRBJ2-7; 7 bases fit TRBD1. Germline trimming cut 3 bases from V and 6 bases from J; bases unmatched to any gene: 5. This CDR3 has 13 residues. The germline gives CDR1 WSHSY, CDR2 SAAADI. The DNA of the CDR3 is TGCGCCAGCAGTGACGGACAGGATCTCGAGCAGTACTTC. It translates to CASSDGQDLEQYF.

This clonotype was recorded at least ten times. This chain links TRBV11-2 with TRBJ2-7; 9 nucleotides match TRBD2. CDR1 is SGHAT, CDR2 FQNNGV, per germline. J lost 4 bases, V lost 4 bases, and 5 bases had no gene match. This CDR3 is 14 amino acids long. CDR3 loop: CASSWGGGEYEQYF. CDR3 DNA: TGTGCCAGCAGCTGGGGCGGGGGGGAGTACGAGCAGTACTTC.

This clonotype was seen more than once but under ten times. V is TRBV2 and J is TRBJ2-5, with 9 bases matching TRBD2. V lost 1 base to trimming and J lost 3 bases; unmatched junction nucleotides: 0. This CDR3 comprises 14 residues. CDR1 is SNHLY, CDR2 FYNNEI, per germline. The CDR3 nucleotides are TGTGCCAGCAGTGAAGGACTAGCGGAAGAGACCCAGTACTTC. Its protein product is CASSEGLAEETQYF.

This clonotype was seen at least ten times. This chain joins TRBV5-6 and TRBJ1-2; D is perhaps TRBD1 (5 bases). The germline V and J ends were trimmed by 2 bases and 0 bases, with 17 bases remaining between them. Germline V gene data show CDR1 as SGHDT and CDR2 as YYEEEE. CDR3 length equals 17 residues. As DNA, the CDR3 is TGTGCCAGCAGCTTTAGGACACCCGAAAGCCCTAACTATGGCTACACCTTC. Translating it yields CASSFRTPESPNYGYTF.

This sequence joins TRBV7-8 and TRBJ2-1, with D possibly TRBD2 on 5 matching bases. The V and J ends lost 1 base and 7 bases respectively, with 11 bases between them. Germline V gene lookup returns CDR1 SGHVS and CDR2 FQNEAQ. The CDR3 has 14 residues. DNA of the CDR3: TGTGCCAGCAGCTTAGGGTCCCTAGCAAATGAGCAGTTCTTC. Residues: CASSLGSLANEQFF.

The CDR3 DNA is TGCGCCAGCAGCCAAGTTGGAAGCGGGACGGGTTCCTACAATGAGCAGTTCTTC. This gives the protein CASSQVGSGTGSYNEQFF. The V gene is TRBV4-1, the J gene TRBJ2-1, with TRBD2 matching 7 bases. CDR1 and CDR2 (germline): MGHRA, YSYEKL. The CDR3 runs 18 residues. The trim removed 1 base at V and 1 base at J, leaving 10 bases unmatched.

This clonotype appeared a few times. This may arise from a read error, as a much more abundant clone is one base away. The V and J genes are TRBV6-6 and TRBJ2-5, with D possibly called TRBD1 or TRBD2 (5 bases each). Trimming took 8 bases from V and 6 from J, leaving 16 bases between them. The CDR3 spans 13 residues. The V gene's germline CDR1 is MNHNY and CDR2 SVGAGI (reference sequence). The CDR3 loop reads CASADWDDQTQYF. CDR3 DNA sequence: TGTGCCAGCGCCGACTGGGACGATCAGACCCAGTACTTC.

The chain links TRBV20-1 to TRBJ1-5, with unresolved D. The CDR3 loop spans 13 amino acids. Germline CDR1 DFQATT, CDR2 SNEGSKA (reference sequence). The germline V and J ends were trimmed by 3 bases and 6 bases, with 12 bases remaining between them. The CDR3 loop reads CSASSGAFQPQHF. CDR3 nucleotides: TGCAGTGCTAGTTCTGGAGCGTTTCAGCCCCAGCATTTT.

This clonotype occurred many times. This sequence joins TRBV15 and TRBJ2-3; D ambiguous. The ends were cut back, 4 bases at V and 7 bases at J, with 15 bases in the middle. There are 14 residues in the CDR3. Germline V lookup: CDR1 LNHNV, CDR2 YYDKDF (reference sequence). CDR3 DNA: TGTGCCACCAGCAAGGGCAGGTTGGTTTATACGCAGTATTTT. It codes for CATSKGRLVYTQYF. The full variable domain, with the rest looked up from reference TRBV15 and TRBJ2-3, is DAMVIQNPRYQVTQFGKPVTLSCSQTLNHNVMYWYQQKSSQAPKLLFHYYDKDFNNEADTPDNFQSRRPNTSFCFLDIRSPGLGDTAMYLCATSKGRLVYTQYFGPGTRLTVL.

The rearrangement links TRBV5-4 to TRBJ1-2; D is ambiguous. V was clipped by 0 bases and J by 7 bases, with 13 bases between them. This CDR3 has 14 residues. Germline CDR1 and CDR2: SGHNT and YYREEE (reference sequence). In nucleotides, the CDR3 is TGTGCCAGCAGCTTGGGGCTGCCAGGCAGTGGCTACACCTTC. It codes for CASSLGLPGSGYTF.

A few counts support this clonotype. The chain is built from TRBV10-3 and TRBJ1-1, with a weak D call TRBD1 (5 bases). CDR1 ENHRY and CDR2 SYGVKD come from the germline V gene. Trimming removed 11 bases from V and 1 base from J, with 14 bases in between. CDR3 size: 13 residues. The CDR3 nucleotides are TGTGCCGCTGGGACGGCCTCGAACACTGAAGCTTTCTTT. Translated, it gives CAAGTASNTEAFF.

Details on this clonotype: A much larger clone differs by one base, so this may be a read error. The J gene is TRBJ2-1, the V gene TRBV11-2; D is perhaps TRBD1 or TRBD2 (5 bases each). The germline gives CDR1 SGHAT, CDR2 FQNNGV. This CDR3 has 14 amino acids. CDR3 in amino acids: CASREVRERNKQFF. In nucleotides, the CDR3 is TGTGCCAGCAGAGAAGTCAGGGAGCGCAATAAGCAGTTCTTC.

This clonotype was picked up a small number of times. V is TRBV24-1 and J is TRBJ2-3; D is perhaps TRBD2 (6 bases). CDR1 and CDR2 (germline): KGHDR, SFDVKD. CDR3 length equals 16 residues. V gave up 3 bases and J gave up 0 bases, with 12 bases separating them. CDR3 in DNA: TGTGCCACCAGTGATAGAGCCGGAGGGAGCACAGATACGCAGTATTTT. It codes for CATSDRAGGSTDTQYF.